What follows describes a single T cell receptor (beta chain). This sample is part of a study of cytomegalovirus exposure and HLA in healthy donors. Clones were read by immunoSEQ multiplex PCR, and TCRdb kept only the in-frame ones, dropping some. Altogether 200,000 to 250,000 clones are present, over 80% being singletons, with the ten largest covering over 12%. The germline V gene encodes CDR1 SGHRS and CDR2 YFSETQ. CDR3 size: 16 residues. With 3 bases removed from V and 0 bases from J, the gap between germline ends came to 13 bases. This receptor was identified in a woman under 40 in good health and CMV-seropositive. The chain joins TRBV5-1 to TRBJ1-3; D is ambiguous. Sequencing input: PBMCs. The CDR3 protein is CASSSTWESSGNTIYF. In nucleotides, the CDR3 is TGCGCCAGCAGCTCAACATGGGAGAGCTCTGGAAACACCATATATTTT.